This T cell receptor beta chain stems from a study of response to subunit inactivated influenza vaccine. Whole-study results and caveats: The authors suggested that every seasonal influenza vaccination recruits few new T cells.

TCRdb recomputed calls from the RT-PCR reads with MiXCR, one row per CDR3 protein. The table records a few hundred thousand distinct CDR3 sequences, about a fifth of them present only once. The CDR3 has 14 amino acids. Germline V gene lookup returns CDR1 SGHDT and CDR2 YYEEEE. V dropped 4 bases and J dropped 4 bases, with 14 bases sitting between them. This clonotype was observed a handful of times. Its matching antigen is unknown. This sequence originates from a man aged 45 to 75 who received an inactivated influenza vaccine. Here the sequenced sample was PBMCs from blood, taken 21 months after vaccination. The gene calls are TRBV5-6 and TRBJ1-1, with TRBD1 as a possible D gene (6 bases). The CDR3 DNA follows: TGTGCCAGCAGCCCAGGGGCCTTGGGCACTGAAGCTTTCTTT. This sequence encodes CASSPGALGTEAFF. The whole variable domain, remainder taken from reference TRBV5-6 and TRBJ1-1, is DAGVTQSPTHLIKTRGQQVTLRCSPKSGHDTVSWYQQALGQGPQFIFQYYEEEERQRGNFPDRFSGHQFPNYSSELNVNALLLGDSALYLCASSPGALGTEAFFGQGTRLTVV.